The rows below give T cell receptor beta chains drawn from one sample of a study of T cells in Graves' hyperthyroidism and ophthalmopathy. TCRdb reprocessed the multiplex PCR reads via MiXCR and lists one record per CDR3 protein. The data hold about 600,000 distinct CDR3 sequences, with about 14% observed a single time. The sequencing input was blood. Receptors were obtained from a woman between 50 and 59 years old with Graves' ophthalmopathy. Each CDR3 is given with its conserved first and last residue. The order of the fields is D gene, CDR3 length, J gene, clone size, V gene, CDR3 DNA, CDR3 protein. A D gene is named only where the DNA matches it firmly. Size is stated for part of the rows, as once, few or many counts, or as a class when the clone is expanded.

- 13 TRBJ1-2 many TRBV11-2 TGTGCCAGCAGCTTAGCTGCGGGCGGGGGCTACACCTTC CASSLAAGGGYTF
- 14 TRBJ2-7 many TRBV7-9 TGTGCCAGCAGCTTACAGGGACCTACGGGGGAGCAGTACTTC CASSLQGPTGEQYF
- 15 TRBJ1-2 - TRBV30 TGTGCCTGGGCAGCGACCTTCAGGGTTTCCTATGGCTACACCTTC CAWAATFRVSYGYTF
- 15 TRBJ2-2 many TRBV18 TGTGCCAGCTCACCACGTCTATCAAACACCGGGGAGCTGTTTTTT CASSPRLSNTGELFF
- 14 TRBJ2-5 few TRBV18 TGTGCCAGCAGTGAAAAGAAAAAGGGAGAGACCCAGTACTTC CASSEKKKGETQYF
- 13 TRBJ2-1 - TRBV24-1 TGTGCCACCAGTGACACCAGGGGATATGAGCAGTTCTTC CATSDTRGYEQFF
TRBD2 16 TRBJ2-1 many TRBV7-3 TGTGCCAGCAGCTTATCTGGCGCGGGAGGGTACAATGAGCAGTTCTTC CASSLSGAGGYNEQFF
TRBD1 14 TRBJ2-2 few TRBV20-1 TGCAGTGTCAGGGGGCCCCCGAACACCGGGGAGCTGTTTTTT CSVRGPPNTGELFF
TRBD1 15 TRBJ1-1 - TRBV27 TGTGCCAGCAGTAGGGGGGACAGGCTGCAGACTGAAGCTTTCTTT CASSRGDRLQTEAFF
TRBD2 19 TRBJ2-7 many TRBV7-3 TGTGCCAGCAGCTCCCCCCGGAGACTAGCGGGATCCGTTCGCTACGAGCAGTACTTC CASSSPRRLAGSVRYEQYF
TRBD2 13 TRBJ2-7 few TRBV20-1 TGCAGTGCTAGTGCTCCCGGGAGGTACGAGCAGTACTTC CSASAPGRYEQYF
- 15 TRBJ1-5 - TRBV19 TGTGCCAGTAGTCTCTCGACAGGAGGGGTTCAGCCCCAGCATTTT CASSLSTGGVQPQHF
TRBD1 15 TRBJ2-7 - TRBV12-3/TRBV12-4 TGTGCCAGCATCATAGGGACAGGGGACAACTACGAGCAGTACTTC CASIIGTGDNYEQYF
TRBD2 14 TRBJ2-1 many TRBV4-3 TGCGCCAGCAGCCAAGATTGGGGGGGATTCGAGCAGTTCTTC CASSQDWGGFEQFF
TRBD1 16 TRBJ2-6 many TRBV2 TGTGCCAGCAGAGATCCTACAGGGGCTGGGGCCAACGTCCTGACTTTC CASRDPTGAGANVLTF
- 13 TRBJ1-1 many TRBV7-3 TGTGCCAGCAGTACAGCACAGAACACTGAAGCTTTCTTT CASSTAQNTEAFF
TRBD2 14 TRBJ2-3 - TRBV20-1 TGCAGTGCCCGAGCGGGAGGGCCGCCAGATACGCAGTATTTT CSARAGGPPDTQYF
TRBD2 14 TRBJ2-3 few TRBV9 TGTGCCAGCAGCGTAGCTACGGGGGGAGATACGCAGTATTTT CASSVATGGDTQYF
TRBD2 15 TRBJ2-1 few TRBV20-1 TGCAGTGCTAGAGATGTCGGCGGGAGGGCCAATGAGCAGTTCTTC CSARDVGGRANEQFF
- 15 TRBJ1-1 many TRBV12-3/TRBV12-4 TGTGCCAGCAGTTTAAGGCAATCATGGTTCACTGAAGCTTTCTTT CASSLRQSWFTEAFF
TRBD1 16 TRBJ2-7 many TRBV5-1 TGCGCCAGCAGAGGACCGGGACAGGCTTCCTCCTACGAGCAGTACTTC CASRGPGQASSYEQYF
TRBD1 15 TRBJ2-2 few TRBV5-1 TGCGCCAGCAGCCGAATTTCGACAGGGACCGGGGAGCTGTTTTTT CASSRISTGTGELFF
- 13 TRBJ1-2 many TRBV28 TGTGCCAGCAGTACCCTTCAGCCCTATGGCTACACCTTC CASSTLQPYGYTF
- 12 TRBJ1-5 - TRBV5-6 TGTGCCAGCAGCCCATGGGAGCTGCCCCAGCATTTT CASSPWELPQHF
- 13 TRBJ2-3 many TRBV7-2 TGTGCCAGCAGTTACGGAGCTGGGGATACGCAGTATTTT CASSYGAGDTQYF
- 14 TRBJ2-3 many TRBV7-9 TGTGCCAGCAGCTTTGATTCGAGGACAGATACGCAGTATTTT CASSFDSRTDTQYF
- 11 TRBJ2-1 few TRBV6-1 TGTGCCAGCGGAAAGTCCGTTGAGCAGTTCTTC CASGKSVEQFF
- 16 TRBJ1-1 many TRBV18 TGTGCCAGCTCACGGGGGACCGATCTAATAAACACTGAAGCTTTCTTT CASSRGTDLINTEAFF
TRBD2 17 TRBJ2-5 many TRBV29-1 TGCAGCGTTGAAGTCGGCACTAGCGGGAGCCTCCAAGAGACCCAGTACTTC CSVEVGTSGSLQETQYF
- 14 TRBJ2-3 many TRBV3-1 TGTGCCAGCTGTCGGGCCCCCTTCACAGATACGCAGTATTTT CASCRAPFTDTQYF
- 15 TRBJ2-7 - TRBV12-3/TRBV12-4 TGTGCCAGCAGCGAGGGACACCTAAGCTCCTACGAGCAGTACTTC CASSEGHLSSYEQYF
- 15 TRBJ1-1 many TRBV12-3/TRBV12-4 TGTGCCAGCAGTTCGGGGGGGGCCATGAACACTGAAGCTTTCTTT CASSSGGAMNTEAFF
TRBD1 18 TRBJ2-2 many TRBV7-2 TGTGCCAGCAGCTCTACCTCGACAGGGAAACTGAACACCGGGGAGCTGTTTTTT CASSSTSTGKLNTGELFF
TRBD1 17 TRBJ1-2 many TRBV28 TGTGCCAGCAACCCCCTCCTGGGACAGGGAGGGTTCTACGGCTACACCTTC CASNPLLGQGGFYGYTF
- 14 TRBJ1-1 many TRBV29-1 TGCAGCGTCCAAAGGGTGGGGGTGGTCACTGAAGCTTTCTTT CSVQRVGVVTEAFF
- 12 TRBJ2-7 many TRBV28 TGTGCCAGCAGTCCAAAGGGCTACGAGCAGTACTTC CASSPKGYEQYF
- 15 TRBJ2-7 many TRBV4-1 TGCGCCAGCAGCCAAGATGGAGGGGGGTCCTACGAGCAGTACTTC CASSQDGGGSYEQYF
- 12 TRBJ2-7 many TRBV29-1 TGCAGCGTTGAGGCCGGCTCCTACGAGCAGTACTTC CSVEAGSYEQYF
TRBD1 16 TRBJ2-7 few TRBV12-3/TRBV12-4 TGTGCCAGAGTAAGGGGTGGGGGGACAGGGCTTTACGAGCAGTACTTC CARVRGGGTGLYEQYF
- 14 TRBJ2-5 many TRBV7-8 TGTGCCAGCAGCTTAGGGCAGGCTAGGGAGACCCAGTACTTC CASSLGQARETQYF